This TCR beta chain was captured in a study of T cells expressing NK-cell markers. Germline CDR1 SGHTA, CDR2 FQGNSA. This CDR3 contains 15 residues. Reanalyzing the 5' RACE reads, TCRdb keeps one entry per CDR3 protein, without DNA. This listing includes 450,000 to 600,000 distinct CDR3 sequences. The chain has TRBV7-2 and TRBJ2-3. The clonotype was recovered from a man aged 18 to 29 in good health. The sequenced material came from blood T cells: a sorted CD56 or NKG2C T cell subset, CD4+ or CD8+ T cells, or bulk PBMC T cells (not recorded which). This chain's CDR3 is CASSLSVTYTDTQYF.